The 32 T cell receptor beta chains presented below share a single source sample, sequenced in a study of blood T cell repertoires in COVID-19. Some clones are missing from TCRdb's copy, which holds only in-frame ones; the method was immunoSEQ multiplex PCR. The sample contains 150,000 to 200,000 clones, about 86% of which appear only once. Input material: peripheral blood. The origin of the receptors is a woman between 65 and 79 years old with COVID-19, enrolled during active disease.

The chain couples TRBV18 to TRBJ1-2; TRBD1 aligns across 7 bases. Germline lookup yields CDR1 KGHSH and CDR2 LQKENI. The CDR3 length is 17 residues. V gave up 3 bases and J gave up 4 bases; unmatched junction bases: 14. CDR3 sequence (DNA): TGTGCCAGCTCACCGTCGACAGGGAGCGGAAAAAGCTATGGCTACACCTTC. It yields the protein CASSPSTGSGKSYGYTF.

A remark on this clone: This same CDR3 is encoded by further DNA sequences in the sample. CDR3 DNA sequence: TGTGCCAGCCGGGACAGGGGTAATTCACCCCTCCACTTT. Translation: CASRDRGNSPLHF. The chain recombines TRBV2 with TRBJ1-6; 10 bases line up with TRBD1. The CDR3 is 13 amino acids. Germline CDR1 reads SNHLY; CDR2 reads FYNNEI. Trimming at V came to 8 bases and at J to 6 bases, leaving 1 base not matched to a gene.

The CDR3 nucleotides are TGTGCCAGCAGAACGACACCTAGCACAGATACGCAGTATTTT. Translation gives CASRTTPSTDTQYF. This rearrangement joins TRBV27 to TRBJ2-3; no reliable D call. The V end lost 6 bases, the J end lost 0 bases, and 10 bases lay between the germline ends. CDR1 is MNHEY and CDR2 is SMNVEV in the germline V gene (reference sequence). CDR3 length equals 14 residues.

This chain joins TRBV28 and TRBJ2-7; a weak D match, TRBD1 (6 bases). The CDR3 is 15 residues long. V was pared by 4 bases and J by 7 bases, with 20 bases between. CDR1 and CDR2 from the germline V gene are MDHEN and SYDVKM. The CDR3 spells CASSSAPGTRVEQYF. The CDR3 DNA reads TGTGCCAGCAGTTCCGCACCCGGGACAAGGGTGGAGCAGTACTTC.

The V and J genes are TRBV5-6 and TRBJ2-7; maybe TRBD1 (6 bases). Germline-derived CDR1 and CDR2 are SGHDT and YYEEEE. The V end was cut by 5 bases, the J end by 5 bases, with 17 bases between. The CDR3 has 14 amino acids. In DNA, the CDR3 is TGTGCCAGCAGTTTCAAGGACAGTCTAAACGAGCAGTACTTC. It yields the protein CASSFKDSLNEQYF.

This clone was seen just once. This chain uses TRBV21-1 with TRBJ2-7; TRBD2, the table's D call, was not compared with the DNA. TRBV21-1 is a pseudogene segment. The CDR3 extends over 14 amino acids. CDR3 DNA sequence: TGTGCCAGCAGCCATAGCGGGAGCCACTACGAGCAGTACTTC. It specifies CASSHSGSHYEQYF.

This clone was detected only once. The chain joins TRBV7-9 to TRBJ1-3, with TRBD1 identical over 9 bases. CDR3 size: 17 residues. CDR1 SEHNR and CDR2 FQNEAQ come from the germline V gene (reference sequence). The V and J ends lost 4 bases and 1 base, in that order; junction bases with no gene match: 8. In DNA form, the CDR3 reads TGTGCCAGCAGCTCGGGACAGGGACTTACTTCTGGAAACACCATATATTTT. This encodes CASSSGQGLTSGNTIYF.

The chain has TRBV18 and TRBJ2-7, with unresolved D. Germline CDR1 and CDR2: KGHSH and LQKENI. The length of the CDR3 is 13 residues. V lost 0 bases and J lost 6, with 9 bases in between. DNA for the CDR3: TGTGCCAGCTCACCACCTAGTTTCGGCGAGCAGTACTTC. Protein: CASSPPSFGEQYF. The complete variable domain, with remaining parts taken from reference TRBV18 and TRBJ2-7, reads NAGVMQNPRHLVRRRGQEARLRCSPMKGHSHVYWYRQLPEEGLKFMVYLQKENIIDESGMPKERFSAEFPKEGPSILRIQQVVRGDSAAYFCASSPPSFGEQYFGPGTRLTVT.

This clone has just one count. J is TRBJ1-6 and V is TRBV7-2; TRBD1 matches at 7 bases. Germline CDR1 SGHTA, CDR2 FQGNSA. The CDR3 is made up of 13 amino acids. The ends lost 1 base at V and 13 bases at J; junction bases unmatched: 4. The CDR3 bases are TGTGCCAGCAGCTTAGGACAGGGATTCCCCCTCCACTTT. Residues: CASSLGQGFPLHF.

The chain couples TRBV6-1 to TRBJ2-7; D not certain. The V gene lost 3 bases and the J gene lost 3 bases, with 3 bases spanning the gap. The CDR3 totals 11 residues. The germline V gene has CDR1 MNHNS and CDR2 SASEGT. The CDR3 coding sequence is TGTGCCAGCAGTGATCTCTACGAGCAGTACTTC. It is translated as CASSDLYEQYF.

The V gene is TRBV7-2, the J gene TRBJ2-2; D might be TRBD2 (5 bases). The CDR3 is 16 amino acids. V was shortened by 1 base and J by 0 bases, with 9 bases between the two germline ends. Germline values: CDR1 SGHTA, CDR2 FQGNSA. The CDR3 DNA reads as TGTGCCAGCAGCTTAGGGGCGACTACGAACACCGGGGAGCTGTTTTTT. Translation: CASSLGATTNTGELFF.

The chain combines TRBV4-1 with TRBJ1-2, with TRBD1 as a possible D gene (6 bases). Germline loops: CDR1 MGHRA, CDR2 YSYEKL. This CDR3 comprises 14 residues. V was pared by 1 base and J by 5 bases, with 11 bases between. DNA for the CDR3: TGCGCCAGCAGCCAAGGACGGGGGGCGTATGGCTACACCTTC. Its protein is CASSQGRGAYGYTF.

The chain links TRBV3-1 (or the pseudogene TRBV3-2) to TRBJ2-2, with TRBD1 as a possible D gene (6 bases). Trimming left V 3 bases short and J 0 bases short, with 11 bases between. CDR3 length: 16 residues. CDR1 is LGHDT and CDR2 is YNNKEL in the germline V gene (reference sequence). CDR3 in DNA: TGTGCCAGCAGCCATCTCCGACAGGCGAACACCGGGGAGCTGTTTTTT. This codes for CASSHLRQANTGELFF.

The rearrangement uses TRBV18 and TRBJ1-2; D is possibly TRBD1 (6 bases). The germline gives CDR1 KGHSH, CDR2 LQKENI. Trimming removed 3 bases from V and 1 base from J, with 15 bases in between. The CDR3 is 16 amino acids. CDR3 sequence (DNA): TGTGCCAGCTCACCTTCGGGGGGCTATATTAACTATGGCTACACCTTC. This sequence encodes CASSPSGGYINYGYTF.

This clone appeared a single time. The chain joins TRBV2 to TRBJ2-1; 8 nucleotides agree with TRBD2. The V segment lost 4 bases and the J segment 1 base; nucleotides outside the gene matches: 9. Germline assignment: CDR1 SNHLY and CDR2 FYNNEI. The CDR3 contains 17 residues. The CDR3 nucleotides read TGTGCCAGCAGTGGACCAAGCGGGAGAGGGTCCTACAATGAGCAGTTCTTC. Protein: CASSGPSGRGSYNEQFF.

This clone was detected a few times. The V and J genes are TRBV24-1 and TRBJ2-1, with 8 nucleotides matching TRBD2. Unmatched junction bases numbered 1, after V lost 3 bases and J lost 7 bases. The CDR3 covers 13 residues. Germline values: CDR1 KGHDR, CDR2 SFDVKD. CDR3 coding DNA: TGTGCCACCAGTGATCCGGGGGGGAATGAGCAGTTCTTC. Encoded protein: CATSDPGGNEQFF.

The chain links TRBV3-1 (or the pseudogene TRBV3-2) to TRBJ1-2; the D gene is possibly TRBD1 (6 bases). The CDR3 has 13 residues. Trimming took 4 bases from V and 5 from J, leaving 11 bases between them. CDR1 is LGHDT, CDR2 YNNKEL, per germline (reference sequence). CDR3 amino acids: CASSLRQAYGYTF. CDR3 nucleotides: TGTGCCAGCAGCCTCCGACAGGCATATGGCTACACCTTC.

The chain employs TRBV19 and TRBJ1-2; D not resolved. V dropped 0 bases and J dropped 5 bases, with 7 bases sitting between them. Germline V CDR1 and CDR2: LNHDA, SQIVND (reference sequence). CDR3 length: 13 residues. This CDR3 reads CASSIDLLYGYTF. DNA for the CDR3: TGTGCCAGTAGTATAGATCTTTTGTATGGCTACACCTTC.

The genes are TRBV10-3 and TRBJ2-7; unclear D gene. The V gene's germline CDR1 is ENHRY and CDR2 SYGVKD. This CDR3 comprises 13 residues. The V end was cut by 0 bases, the J end by 4 bases, with 7 bases between. CDR3: CAISESPRYEQYF. The CDR3 DNA reads as TGTGCCATCAGTGAGTCGCCTCGGTACGAGCAGTACTTC.

The table lists this clone with many counts. The rearrangement links TRBV10-3 to TRBJ1-2; no firm D call. The CDR3 runs 13 residues. Germline CDR1 reads ENHRY; CDR2 reads SYGVKD. Trimming took 2 bases from V and 8 from J, leaving 12 bases between them. The CDR3 sequence: CAISEPRASGYTF. CDR3 nucleotide sequence: TGTGCCATCAGTGAGCCGAGGGCAAGCGGCTACACCTTC.

The V gene is TRBV6-6, the J gene TRBJ2-1; 13 positions match TRBD2. Germline CDR1 reads MNHNY; CDR2 reads SVGAGI (reference sequence). Trimming at V came to 4 bases and at J to 6 bases, leaving 6 bases not matched to a gene. This CDR3 is 16 amino acids long. CDR3 DNA: TGTGCCAGCAGTTCGACAGGGACTAGCGGGACCAATGAGCAGTTCTTC. Translated, it gives CASSSTGTSGTNEQFF.

The chain combines TRBV3-1 (or the pseudogene TRBV3-2) with TRBJ1-2; 8 nucleotides agree with TRBD1. The CDR3 runs to 14 residues. J lost 5 bases, V lost 2 bases, and 4 bases had no gene match. CDR1 and CDR2 from the germline V gene are LGHDT and YNNKEL (reference sequence). CDR3 sequence (DNA): TGTGCCAGCAGCCAACCACAGGGGGGGTATGGCTACACCTTC. It codes for CASSQPQGGYGYTF.

The rearrangement uses TRBV2 and TRBJ1-4; D may be TRBD1 (5 bases). The CDR3 is made up of 14 amino acids. V was clipped by 2 bases and J by 8 bases, with 12 bases between them. Germline V lookup: CDR1 SNHLY, CDR2 FYNNEI. CDR3 residues: CASSELAGSEKLFF. The CDR3 region has the DNA TGTGCCAGCAGTGAACTGGCAGGGTCCGAAAAACTGTTTTTT.

The V gene is TRBV7-3, the J gene TRBJ1-1; D is uncertain. The V gene lost 3 bases and the J gene lost 1 base, with 6 bases spanning the gap. This CDR3 is built from 13 residues. Germline CDR1 is SGHTA and CDR2 is FQGTGA. The CDR3 loop reads CASSFLRNTEAFF. The DNA of the CDR3 is TGTGCCAGCAGCTTTCTCAGGAACACTGAAGCTTTCTTT.

This clone came up a few times. The chain has TRBV10-2 and TRBJ2-7; 8 nucleotides align to TRBD2. V gave up 5 bases and J gave up 3 bases; unmatched junction bases: 6. CDR3 length: 14 amino acids. Germline V gives CDR1 WSHSY, CDR2 SAAADI. CDR3 sequence: CASSSAGGGYEQYF. The CDR3 DNA reads TGCGCCAGCAGTTCTGCGGGAGGCGGCTACGAGCAGTACTTC.

V and J are TRBV6-2 or TRBV6-3 and TRBJ1-5, with 8 nucleotides matching TRBD1. V lost 4 bases to trimming and J lost 2 bases; unmatched junction nucleotides: 4. The germline V gene has CDR1 MNHEY and CDR2 SVGEGT. CDR3 length: 15 residues. CDR3 sequence reads: CASSWPGQGNQPQHF. CDR3 bases: TGTGCCAGCAGTTGGCCGGGACAGGGCAATCAGCCCCAGCATTTT.

V is TRBV7-2 and J is TRBJ1-5; D perhaps matches TRBD1 (5 bases). The CDR3 is made up of 15 amino acids. From germline, CDR1 is SGHTA and CDR2 FQGNSA. Trimming left V 2 bases short and J 4 bases short, with 12 bases between. The CDR3 sequence is CASSLQAGPNQPQHF. The CDR3, as DNA: TGTGCCAGCAGCTTACAAGCAGGGCCTAATCAGCCCCAGCATTTT.

The J gene is TRBJ2-1, the V gene TRBV18, with 14 bases fitting TRBD2. The CDR3 is 15 residues long. Germline V gene sequence: CDR1 KGHSH, CDR2 LQKENI. Trimming removed 3 bases from V and 9 bases from J; junction bases left unmatched: 4. CDR3 in amino acids: CASSPGTSGSTEQFF. CDR3 in DNA: TGTGCCAGCTCACCCGGGACTAGCGGGAGTACTGAGCAGTTCTTC.

This clone was detected only once. This chain joins TRBV6-2 or TRBV6-3 and TRBJ1-2, with 9 bases aligning to TRBD1. V lost 4 bases and J lost 5; bases outside the gene matches: 8. CDR1 is MNHEY and CDR2 is SVGEGT in the germline V gene. The CDR3 is made up of 15 amino acids. The CDR3 sequence: CASSLTGTGSYGYTF. CDR3 nucleotides: TGTGCCAGCAGTTTAACCGGGACAGGGAGTTATGGCTACACCTTC.

The genes are TRBV3-1 (or the pseudogene TRBV3-2) and TRBJ2-7; 9 bases align to TRBD1. V trimming: 6 bases; J trimming: 12 bases; junction bases outside the gene matches: 12. Germline V gene sequence: CDR1 LGHDT, CDR2 YNNKEL (reference sequence). This CDR3 has 13 residues. CDR3 amino acids: CASSQKTGGYRYF. The CDR3 region has the DNA TGTGCCAGCAGTCAAAAGACAGGGGGATATCGGTACTTC.

V is TRBV7-2 and J is TRBJ1-1; 7 nucleotides match TRBD1. Germline V gene sequence: CDR1 SGHTA, CDR2 FQGNSA. The CDR3 extends over 14 amino acids. J gave up 2 bases and V 7 bases, and 7 bases lay outside the gene matches. CDR3 bases: TGTGCCAGCACCCAGGACAGGCGAAACACTGAAGCTTTCTTT. Protein sequence: CASTQDRRNTEAFF.

The chain employs TRBV7-9 and TRBJ2-2, with 10 bases fitting TRBD2. CDR3 length equals 17 residues. CDR1 is SEHNR and CDR2 is FQNEAQ in the germline V gene (reference sequence). V shed 5 bases and J 4 bases; nucleotides not matched to a gene: 10. CDR3 DNA: TGTGCCAGCAGCCGCCGAAGCGGGAGGGCCACCACCGGGGAGCTGTTTTTT. Translation gives CASSRRSGRATTGELFF.